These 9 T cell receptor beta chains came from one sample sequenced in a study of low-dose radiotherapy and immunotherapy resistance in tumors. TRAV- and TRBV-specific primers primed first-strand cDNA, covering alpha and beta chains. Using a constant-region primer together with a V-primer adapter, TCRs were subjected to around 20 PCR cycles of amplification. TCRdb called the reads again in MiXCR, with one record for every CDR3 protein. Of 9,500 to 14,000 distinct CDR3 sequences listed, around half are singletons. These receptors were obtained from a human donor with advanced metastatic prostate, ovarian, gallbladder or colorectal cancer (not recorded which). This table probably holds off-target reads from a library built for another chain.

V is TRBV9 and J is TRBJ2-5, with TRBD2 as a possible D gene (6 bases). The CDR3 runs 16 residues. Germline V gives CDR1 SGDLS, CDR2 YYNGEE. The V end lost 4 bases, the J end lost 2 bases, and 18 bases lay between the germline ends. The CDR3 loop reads CASSSQEGTFQETQYF. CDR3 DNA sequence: TGTGCCAGCAGCTCCCAGGAAGGGACTTTTCAAGAGACCCAGTACTTC.

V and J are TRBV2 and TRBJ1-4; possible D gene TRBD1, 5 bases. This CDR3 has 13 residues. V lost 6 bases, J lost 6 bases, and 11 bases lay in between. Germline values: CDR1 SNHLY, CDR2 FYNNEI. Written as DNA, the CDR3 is TGTGCCAGCAGCGGGGCTTCGTATGAAAAACTGTTTTTT. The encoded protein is CASSGASYEKLFF.

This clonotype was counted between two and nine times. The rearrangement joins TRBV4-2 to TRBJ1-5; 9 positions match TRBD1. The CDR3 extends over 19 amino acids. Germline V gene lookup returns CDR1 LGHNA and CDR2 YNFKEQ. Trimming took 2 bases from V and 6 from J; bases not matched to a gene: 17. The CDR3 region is CASSQLGVDATGGAQPQHF. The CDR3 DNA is TGTGCCAGCAGCCAACTCGGGGTGGACGCCACAGGGGGCGCTCAGCCCCAGCATTTT.

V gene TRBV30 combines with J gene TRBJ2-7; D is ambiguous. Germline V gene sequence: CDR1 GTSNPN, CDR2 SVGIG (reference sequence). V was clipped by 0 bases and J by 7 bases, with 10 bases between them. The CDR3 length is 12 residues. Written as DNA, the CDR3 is TGTGCCTGGAGTGTTACGATTGAGGAGCAGTACTTC. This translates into CAWSVTIEEQYF.

The CDR3 loop reads CASSETAASPKNIQYF. CDR3 DNA: TGCGCCAGCAGTGAGACCGCGGCCAGCCCCAAAAACATTCAGTACTTC. The chain recombines TRBV10-1 with TRBJ2-4; D unresolved. This CDR3 has 16 amino acids. Per germline, CDR1 WNHNN and CDR2 SYGVQD (reference sequence). The V and J ends lost 2 bases and 2 bases respectively, with 13 bases between them.

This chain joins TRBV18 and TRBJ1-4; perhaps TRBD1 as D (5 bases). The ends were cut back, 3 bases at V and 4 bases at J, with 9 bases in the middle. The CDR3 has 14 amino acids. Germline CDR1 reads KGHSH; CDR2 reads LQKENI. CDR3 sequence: CASSPGRDNEKLFF. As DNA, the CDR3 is TGTGCCAGCTCACCGGGACGGGATAATGAAAAACTGTTTTTT.

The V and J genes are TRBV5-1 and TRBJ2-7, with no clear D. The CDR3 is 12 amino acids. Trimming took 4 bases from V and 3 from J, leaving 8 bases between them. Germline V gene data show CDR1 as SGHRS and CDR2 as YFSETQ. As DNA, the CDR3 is TGCGCCAGCAGCCCCGACCTCTACGAGCAGTACTTC. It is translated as CASSPDLYEQYF.

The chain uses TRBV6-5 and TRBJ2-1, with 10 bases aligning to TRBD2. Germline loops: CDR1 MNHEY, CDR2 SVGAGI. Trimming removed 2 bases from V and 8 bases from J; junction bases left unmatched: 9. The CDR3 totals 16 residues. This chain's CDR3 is CASSYSPTSGLDEQFF. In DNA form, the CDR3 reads TGTGCCAGCAGTTACAGTCCGACTAGCGGGTTGGATGAGCAGTTCTTC.

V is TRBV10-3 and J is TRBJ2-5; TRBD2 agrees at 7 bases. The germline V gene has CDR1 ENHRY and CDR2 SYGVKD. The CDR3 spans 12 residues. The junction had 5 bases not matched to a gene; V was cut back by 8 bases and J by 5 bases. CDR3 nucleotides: TGTGCCATCTCTAGCGGAGGGGAGACCCAGTACTTC. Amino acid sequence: CAISSGGETQYF.